One sample yielded the 8 T cell receptor beta chains listed below, sequenced in a study of blood T cells in healthy people across ages. A second PCR, run for roughly 7 to 11 cycles, used a sample-barcoded 5' primer plus a J-beta primer mix. Each CDR3 protein is one row after TCRdb ran MiXCR on the 5' RACE reads. This sample yields approximately 700,000 distinct CDR3 sequences, of which about 34% are seen a single time; over 15% belongs to the top ten. Sequencing input: blood. The receptors come from a woman of 80 years or more in good health.

The rearrangement links TRBV30 to TRBJ1-1; TRBD1 matches 10 bases. V was clipped by 4 bases and J by 11 bases; unmatched bases: 13. Germline CDR1 and CDR2: GTSNPN and SVGIG (reference sequence). The CDR3 covers 14 residues. The CDR3 sequence is CAWTGTGQGRAAFF. For the CDR3, the DNA is TGTGCCTGGACCGGTACGGGACAGGGGAGGGCGGCTTTCTTT.

In the case of this clonotype: One junction end disagrees with the germline gene, perhaps due to a read error. The chain couples TRBV14 to TRBJ2-1; D uncertain. The length of the CDR3 is 14 residues. CDR1 and CDR2 (germline): SGHDN, FVKESK. CDR3 loop: CASSQDGPRNEQCF. The CDR3 DNA reads TGTGCCAGCAGCCAAGACGGCCCGAGGAATGAGCAGTGCTTC. The entire variable domain, with the rest obtained from reference TRBV14 and TRBJ2-1, is as follows: EAGVTQFPSHSVIEKGQTVTLRCDPISGHDNLYWYRRVMGKEIKFLLHFVKESKQDESGMPNNRFLAERTGGTYSTLKVQPAELEDSGVYFCASSQDGPRNEQCFGPGTRLTVL.

The sample holds a few counts of this clonotype. A read error is possible here, since a much larger clone lies one base away. This chain joins TRBV20-1 and TRBJ2-1; D is uncertain. Gene TRBJ2-7 matches the end of the DNA better, so the J call may be wrong. CDR3 length: 14 residues. Germline V gene data show CDR1 as DFQATT and CDR2 as SNEGSKA (reference sequence). The CDR3 DNA follows: TGCAGTGCTTCACTCTACGGCTCCTACAATGAGCAGTACTTC. Its protein is CSASLYGSYNEQYF.

This clonotype came up once. V is TRBV12-3 or TRBV12-4 and J is TRBJ2-3; maybe TRBD1 (6 bases). The CDR3 runs to 14 residues. Trimming stripped 4 bases from V and 0 bases from J, with 8 bases between. CDR3 amino acids: CASSWTVSTDTQYF. The CDR3 region has the DNA TGTGCCAGCAGTTGGACAGTTAGCACAGATACGCAGTATTTT.

This clonotype was seen repeatedly, ten times or more. One end of the junction varies from germline; a read error may be responsible. The V and J genes are TRBV2 and TRBJ2-7, with D possibly TRBD1 on 5 matching bases. The CDR3 contains 13 residues. Germline CDR1 and CDR2: SNHLY and FYNNEI. CDR3 in amino acids: CARSGAFPGEQYF. CDR3 sequence (DNA): TGTGCCAGAAGTGGGGCCTTTCCGGGTGAGCAGTACTTC.

This chain joins TRBV6-2 or TRBV6-3 and TRBJ2-1; D perhaps matches TRBD2 (6 bases). The germline V and J ends were trimmed by 2 bases and 7 bases, with 21 bases remaining between them. The length of the CDR3 is 17 residues. Germline CDR1 is MNHEY and CDR2 is SVGEGT. The CDR3 protein is CASSYPAWSGRSNEQFF. In DNA form, the CDR3 reads TGTGCCAGCAGTTACCCCGCTTGGTCAGGGAGGAGTAATGAGCAGTTCTTC.

This clonotype has at least ten counts. The V gene is TRBV11-3, the J gene TRBJ2-7, with D possibly being TRBD1 or TRBD2 (5 bases each). This CDR3 spans 15 amino acids. V lost 2 bases and J lost 3, with 14 bases in between. CDR1 and CDR2 (germline): SGHNT, YENEEA. The CDR3 is CASSLSPGPDYEQYF. The DNA of the CDR3 is TGTGCCAGCAGCTTATCGCCGGGACCAGACTACGAGCAGTACTTC.

Ten or more counts support this clonotype. V and J are TRBV11-2 and TRBJ2-3; TRBD1 matches at 8 bases. This CDR3 is 15 amino acids long. The germline CDR1 and CDR2 sequences are SGHAT and FQNNGV. V was pared by 1 base and J by 6 bases, with 6 bases of the junction left unmatched. DNA of the CDR3: TGTGCCAGCAGCTTAGGGGACAGGCTTGGGGATACGCAGTATTTT. As protein: CASSLGDRLGDTQYF.